This T cell receptor beta chain was captured in a study of cytomegalovirus exposure and HLA in healthy donors. Trimming took 3 bases from V and 7 from J, leaving 16 bases between them. CDR1 KGHSH and CDR2 LQKENI come from the germline V gene. This CDR3 comprises 15 residues. The PCR made use of 60 Vbeta and 13 Jbeta primers. Method: immunoSEQ multiplex PCR; TCRdb's copy keeps in-frame clones and lacks some. The sample has about 43,000 clones; 51% are singletons. This TCR was recovered from a man in his sixties in good health and CMV-seronegative. The J gene is TRBJ1-5, the V gene TRBV18; no reliable D call. Sequenced sample: PBMCs. CDR3 bases: TGTGCCAGCTCACCCCTCGGCCCCGCGGGGCAGCCCCAGCATTTT. Translating gives CASSPLGPAGQPQHF.